This T cell receptor beta chain was observed in a study of OX40 agonist ivuxolimab in advanced cancers. Study at large: There were three patients with partial responses, one having hepatocellular carcinoma and two cutaneous melanoma.

About this clone: What it recognizes is unknown.

Clones were sequenced by immunoSEQ multiplex PCR, and TCRdb holds only the in-frame ones, with some missing. The sample consists of around 84,000 clones, 80% to 95% of them appearing once. Study-level findings and limits: The 0.1-3.0 mg/kg partial responders had among the lowest clonal expansion. Among T cells, CD8+ cells averaged more expanded clones than CD4+ cells. By week 6 at 0.1 to 3.0 mg/kg, blood CD4+ and CD8+ T cells had expanded clonally.

Germline lookup yields CDR1 SEHNR and CDR2 FQNEAQ (reference sequence). This CDR3 region has 14 residues. V was cut by 5 bases and J by 6 bases, with 13 bases left in between. Sequences were derived from CD4+ or CD8+ T cells sorted from blood, sampled in a trial of the OX40 agonist ivuxolimab. The chain combines TRBV7-9 with TRBJ2-2, with a weak D call TRBD2 (6 bases). The clonotype was recovered from an adult with an advanced solid tumor such as melanoma, head and neck, liver or kidney cancer. The CDR3: CASSPLGGAGELFF. The DNA for the CDR3 is TGTGCCAGCAGCCCTCTCGGCGGGGCCGGGGAGCTGTTTTTT.